This T cell receptor beta chain came from a study of graft-versus-host responses after intestinal transplantation. On the study more broadly: The study gave all recipients anti-thymocyte globulin induction, then tacrolimus and steroids for approximately three years.

Unmatched junction bases numbered 9, after V lost 1 base and J lost 5 bases. This CDR3 is 16 amino acids long. CDR1 and CDR2 (germline): LGHNA, YSLEER. Clones were sequenced by immunoSEQ multiplex PCR, and TCRdb holds only the in-frame ones, with some missing. This sample has about 9,200 clones, with about 92% found just once. The chain links TRBV4-3 to TRBJ2-7; 9 bases line up with TRBD2. This sequence originates from a human patient who received an intestinal transplant, so some T cells may come from the graft donor. The sequenced sample was PBMCs, obtained 68 days after transplant. The CDR3 nucleotides are TGCGCCAGCAGCCAAGTTACCAGCGGGAGGTTCCACGAGCAGTACTTC. This encodes CASSQVTSGRFHEQYF.